These 7 T cell receptor beta chains share one sample of origin, sequenced in a study of T cells after yellow fever vaccination. TCRdb recomputed calls from the 5' RACE reads with MiXCR, one row per CDR3 protein. The sample gives about 210,000 distinct CDR3 sequences, about 3% of which show up once; around 3.3% is in the top ten. The sequencing used CD4+ T cells sorted from PBMCs, collected 10 days after the yellow fever booster vaccination. These TCRs come from a man aged 18-30 years who received the YFV17D yellow fever vaccine.

This clonotype was counted many times. The rearrangement uses TRBV20-1 and TRBJ2-1; a possible D gene is TRBD2 (6 bases). Between the trimmed V and J ends, which lost 7 bases and 9 bases, there was a span of 25 bases. The CDR3 covers 15 residues. Germline values: CDR1 DFQATT, CDR2 SNEGSKA (reference sequence). The CDR3 protein is CSVPRLVGPLSEQFF. The CDR3 DNA follows: TGCAGTGTTCCCAGACTAGTTGGTCCTCTCAGTGAGCAGTTCTTC.

The chain links TRBV30 to TRBJ1-6; D gene uncertain. In germline, CDR1 is GTSNPN, CDR2 SVGIG (reference sequence). The V end was cut by 1 base, the J end by 9 bases, with 10 bases between. CDR3 length: 13 residues. The CDR3 nucleotides are TGTGCCTGGAGTGCCGGGCCTGGTTCACCCCTCCACTTT. Amino acid sequence: CAWSAGPGSPLHF.

This clonotype was seen at least ten times. The CDR3 here is CASSLNSINEQFF. For the CDR3, the DNA is TGTGCCAGCAGCTTAAATAGCATCAATGAGCAGTTCTTC. The genes are TRBV7-3 and TRBJ2-1; the D is unclear. The CDR3 is 13 residues long. Germline CDR1 and CDR2: SGHTA and FQGTGA. V shed 1 base and J shed 6 bases, with 7 bases lying between them.

This clonotype was seen many times. V and J are TRBV10-3 and TRBJ2-3; 8 bases map to TRBD1. The V and J ends lost 6 bases and 4 bases, in that order; junction bases with no gene match: 6. The CDR3 is 14 amino acids. Germline-derived CDR1 and CDR2 are ENHRY and SYGVKD. The CDR3 DNA sequence: TGTGCCATCAGGGGGAGGACAGGGTCAGATACGCAGTATTTT. This gives the protein CAIRGRTGSDTQYF.

V gene TRBV10-3 combines with J gene TRBJ2-7; D unclear. CDR3 length: 13 amino acids. V lost 4 bases and J 3 bases, leaving 10 bases between the germline ends. CDR1 and CDR2 (germline): ENHRY, SYGVKD. CDR3 DNA sequence: TGTGCCATCAGTGGGGCAGATGTCTACGAGCAGTACGTC. Translating gives CAISGADVYEQYV.

The V gene is TRBV20-1, the J gene TRBJ2-5, with TRBD1 matching over 8 bases. V lost 5 bases to trimming and J lost 2 bases; unmatched junction nucleotides: 7. The CDR3 sequence is 14 residues long. Germline V lookup: CDR1 DFQATT, CDR2 SNEGSKA (reference sequence). The CDR3, as DNA: TGCAGTGCTCGGGACAGGTTAGGACAAGAGACCCAGTACTTC. Its protein product is CSARDRLGQETQYF.

This sequence joins TRBV12-3 or TRBV12-4 and TRBJ2-5; 10 nucleotides match TRBD2. CDR3 length: 15 residues. V lost 5 bases and J lost 5; bases outside the gene matches: 8. The CDR3 is CASSRFGAGGETQYF. The CDR3 DNA sequence: TGTGCCAGCAGTCGTTTCGGAGCGGGAGGGGAGACCCAGTACTTC.